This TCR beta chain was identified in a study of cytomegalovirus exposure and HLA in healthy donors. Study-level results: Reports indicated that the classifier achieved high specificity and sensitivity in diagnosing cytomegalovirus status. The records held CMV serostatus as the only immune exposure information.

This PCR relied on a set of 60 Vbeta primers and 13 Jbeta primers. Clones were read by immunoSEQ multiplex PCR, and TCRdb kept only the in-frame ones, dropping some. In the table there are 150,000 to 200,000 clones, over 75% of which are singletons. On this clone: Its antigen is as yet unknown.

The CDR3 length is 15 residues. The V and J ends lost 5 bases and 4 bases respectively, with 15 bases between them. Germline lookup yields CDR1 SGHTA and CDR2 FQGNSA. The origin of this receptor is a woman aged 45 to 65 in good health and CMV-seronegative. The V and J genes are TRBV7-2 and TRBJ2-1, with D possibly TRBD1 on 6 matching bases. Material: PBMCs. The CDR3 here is CASSTQGPLYNEQFF. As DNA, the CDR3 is TGTGCCAGCAGCACACAGGGCCCCCTTTACAATGAGCAGTTCTTC.